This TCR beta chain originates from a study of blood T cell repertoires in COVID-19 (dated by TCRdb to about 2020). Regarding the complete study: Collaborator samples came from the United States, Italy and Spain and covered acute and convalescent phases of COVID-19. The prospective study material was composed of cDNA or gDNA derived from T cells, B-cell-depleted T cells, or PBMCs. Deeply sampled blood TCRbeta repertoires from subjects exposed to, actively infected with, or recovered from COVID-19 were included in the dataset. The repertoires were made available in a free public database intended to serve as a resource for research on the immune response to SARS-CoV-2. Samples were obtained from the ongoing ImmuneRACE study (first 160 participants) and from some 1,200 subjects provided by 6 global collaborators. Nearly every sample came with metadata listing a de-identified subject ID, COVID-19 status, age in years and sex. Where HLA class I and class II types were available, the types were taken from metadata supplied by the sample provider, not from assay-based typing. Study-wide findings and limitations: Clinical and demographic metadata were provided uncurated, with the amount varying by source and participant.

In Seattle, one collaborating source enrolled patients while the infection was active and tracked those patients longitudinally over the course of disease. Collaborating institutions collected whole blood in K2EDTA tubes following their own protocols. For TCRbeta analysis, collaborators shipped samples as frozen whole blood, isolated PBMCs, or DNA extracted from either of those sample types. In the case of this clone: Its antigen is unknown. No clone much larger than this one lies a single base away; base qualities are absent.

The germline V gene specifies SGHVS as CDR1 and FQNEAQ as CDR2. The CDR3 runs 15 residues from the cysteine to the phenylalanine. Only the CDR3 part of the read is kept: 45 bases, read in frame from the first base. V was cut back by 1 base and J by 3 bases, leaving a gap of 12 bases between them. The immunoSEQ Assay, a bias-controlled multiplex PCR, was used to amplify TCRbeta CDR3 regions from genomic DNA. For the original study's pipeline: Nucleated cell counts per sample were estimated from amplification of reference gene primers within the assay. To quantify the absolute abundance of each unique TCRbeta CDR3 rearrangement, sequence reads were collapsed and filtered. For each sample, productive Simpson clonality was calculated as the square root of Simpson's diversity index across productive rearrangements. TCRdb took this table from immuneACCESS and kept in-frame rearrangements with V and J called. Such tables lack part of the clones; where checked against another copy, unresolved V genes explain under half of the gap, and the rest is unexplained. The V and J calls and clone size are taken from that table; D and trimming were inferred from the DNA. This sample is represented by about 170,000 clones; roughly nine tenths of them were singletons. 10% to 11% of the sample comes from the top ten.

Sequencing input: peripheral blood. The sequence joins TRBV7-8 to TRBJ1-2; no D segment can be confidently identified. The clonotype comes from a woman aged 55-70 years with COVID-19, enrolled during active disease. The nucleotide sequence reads TGTGCCAGCAGCTTAGGACTGGGAGCTGACTATGGCTACACCTTC. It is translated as CASSLGLGADYGYTF. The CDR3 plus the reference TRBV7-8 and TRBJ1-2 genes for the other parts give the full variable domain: GAGVSQSPRYKVAKRGQDVALRCDPISGHVSLFWYQQALGQGPEFLTYFQNEAQLDKSGLPSDRFFAERPEGSVSTLKIQRTQQEDSAVYLCASSLGLGADYGYTFGSGTRLTVV.